These 18 T cell receptor beta chains came from one sample sequenced in a study of immune characterization of retroperitoneal liposarcoma. TCRdb used MiXCR to reprocess the PCR reads, holding one entry per CDR3 protein. The repertoire has roughly 4,700 distinct CDR3 sequences, 30% to 45% of them found once; the top ten carry approximately 28%. Sequencing was done on a sample of tumor tissue. The receptors stem from a male donor with retroperitoneal liposarcoma.

The genes are TRBV7-3 and TRBJ2-1; D uncertain. The J call may be wrong; the DNA end is better matched by TRBJ2-7. The germline CDR1 and CDR2 sequences are SGHTA and FQGTGA. The CDR3 length is 13 residues. CDR3 sequence: CASSLSGDNEQYF. CDR3 sequence (DNA): TGTGCCAGCAGCTTATCAGGCGACAATGAGCAGTACTTC.

This clonotype counts as medium-sized. The chain recombines TRBV6-6 with TRBJ2-7; 7 bases map to TRBD2. V shed 6 bases, J shed 3 bases, and the junction held 5 bases outside the gene matches. Germline lookup yields CDR1 MNHNY and CDR2 SVGAGI (reference sequence). The CDR3 has 13 residues. The CDR3 reads CASRSGTNYEQYF. In nucleotides, the CDR3 is TGTGCCAGCAGGTCCGGGACTAACTACGAGCAGTACTTC.

The V gene is TRBV14, the J gene TRBJ2-3; D is uncertain. The J call may be incorrect, as the DNA end agrees better with TRBJ2-5. The germline V gene encodes CDR1 SGHDN and CDR2 FVKESK. This CDR3 has 13 amino acids. In DNA form, the CDR3 reads TGTGCCAGCAGCCAAGGTCTTGGACGCCCCCAGTACTTC. This translates into CASSQGLGRPQYF.

This chain connects TRBV7-3 to TRBJ1-5, with TRBD1 as a possible D gene (6 bases). From germline, CDR1 is SGHTA and CDR2 FQGTGA. Trimming cost V 0 bases and J 6 bases, with 12 bases left between them. The CDR3 loop spans 15 amino acids. As DNA, the CDR3 is TGTGCCAGCAGCTTAACGGGGGGCGCAGGTCAGCCCCAGCATTTT. This codes for CASSLTGGAGQPQHF.

With respect to this clonotype: Since a much larger clone is just one base distant, this may be a read error. The chain couples TRBV6-1 to TRBJ1-4; 7 bases are shared with TRBD1. Germline lookup yields CDR1 MNHNS and CDR2 SASEGT. The CDR3 runs 17 residues. The CDR3 loop reads CASSEGTGAATNETLFF. CDR3 in DNA: TGTGCCAGCAGTGAAGGGACAGGTGCTGCAACTAATGAAACACTGTTTTTT.

This clonotype was found many times. The chain couples TRBV7-4 to TRBJ2-1; perhaps D is TRBD1 or TRBD2 (6 bases each). V was pared by 5 bases and J by 3 bases, with 17 bases between. The germline gives CDR1 SGHVT, CDR2 SQSDAQ. The CDR3 sequence is 16 residues long. CDR3 nucleotides: TGTGCCAGCAGCCCGAACGGGGGCAATTACTACAATGAGCAGTTCTTC. Encoded protein: CASSPNGGNYYNEQFF.

In its sample, this clonotype was seen many times. This chain connects TRBV27 to TRBJ2-1, with D perhaps given as TRBD1 or TRBD2 (5 bases each). The germline V gene has CDR1 MNHEY and CDR2 SMNVEV (reference sequence). With 5 bases removed from V and 0 bases from J, the gap between germline ends came to 17 bases. The length of the CDR3 is 17 residues. Here the CDR3 reads CASSPGAGPSSYNEQFF. The CDR3 DNA reads TGTGCCAGCAGTCCCGGGGCGGGCCCCAGCTCCTACAATGAGCAGTTCTTC.

This clonotype turned up a few times. The CDR3 DNA sequence: TGTGCCACCAGTGACTCGGTCCGGGACAGGGAGATTTCTGCGGGGGCCAACGTCCTGACTTTC. Its protein product is CATSDSVRDREISAGANVLTF. This chain links TRBV24-1 with TRBJ2-6, with 9 bases lining up with TRBD1. CDR1 KGHDR and CDR2 SFDVKD come from the germline V gene. The J segment lost 4 bases and the V segment lost 4 bases, leaving 19 bases of the junction unmatched. There are 21 residues in the CDR3.

This clonotype occurred many times. V usage is TRBV7-3 and J usage is TRBJ2-1, with D possibly being TRBD1 (8 bases). Per germline, CDR1 SGHTA and CDR2 FQGTGA. The V end lost 1 base, the J end lost 6 bases, and 13 bases lay between the germline ends. CDR3 length equals 15 residues. DNA of the CDR3: TGTGCCAGCAGCTTAATACAGGGGGGGGGCAATGAGCAGTTCTTC. Encoded protein: CASSLIQGGGNEQFF.

The V gene is TRBV6-1, the J gene TRBJ1-1, with D possibly TRBD1 on 5 matching bases. This CDR3 has 14 amino acids. Per the germline V gene, CDR1 is MNHNS and CDR2 is SASEGT. V was shortened by 4 bases and J by 5 bases, with 14 bases between the two germline ends. CDR3 coding DNA: TGTGCCAGCAGTGCAGGTTCACGGGGGACTGAAGCTTTCTTT. Translation: CASSAGSRGTEAFF.

V and J are TRBV3-1 and TRBJ1-3; D is unclear. V was cut by 0 bases and J by 2 bases, with 14 bases left in between. There are 17 residues in the CDR3. CDR1 and CDR2 from the germline V gene are LGHDT and YNNKEL (reference sequence). The CDR3 sequence is CASSQDKAPRPGNTIYF. The CDR3 DNA sequence: TGTGCCAGCAGCCAAGATAAGGCTCCTAGACCTGGAAACACCATATATTTT. Full variable domain (remainder filled in from reference TRBV3-1 and TRBJ1-3): DTAVSQTPKYLVTQMGNDKSIKCEQNLGHDTMYWYKQDSKKFLKIMFSYNNKELIINETVPNRFSPKSPDKAHLNLHINSLELGDSAVYFCASSQDKAPRPGNTIYFGEGSWLTVV.

By share, this clonotype ranks as large. As DNA, the CDR3 is TGTGCCAGCAGCTTAGAGGTGGGCCAGCCCCAGCATTTT. This codes for CASSLEVGQPQHF. The chain combines TRBV7-6 with TRBJ1-5; D gene unclear. V was pared by 1 base and J by 7 bases, with 8 bases between. The CDR3 sequence is 13 residues long. CDR1 is SGHVS and CDR2 is FNYEAQ in the germline V gene.

The chain carries TRBV11-2 and TRBJ2-5, with D possibly TRBD2 on 6 matching bases. The end of the DNA is better explained by TRBJ2-1, so the J call may be wrong. The germline gives CDR1 SGHAT, CDR2 FQNNGV. The CDR3 loop spans 15 amino acids. In nucleotides, the CDR3 is TGTGCCAGCAGCTTAGTGCGGGGAGGTGGCAATGAGCAGTTCTTC. This gives the protein CASSLVRGGGNEQFF.

This chain connects TRBV6-4 to TRBJ2-2; D is ambiguous. CDR3 length: 15 amino acids. CDR1 and CDR2 (germline): MRHNA, SNTAGT. V dropped 3 bases and J dropped 4 bases, with 12 bases sitting between them. In nucleotides, the CDR3 is TGTGCCAGCAGTGATCCGGGTTACAGCACCGGGGAGCTGTTTTTT. Translating it yields CASSDPGYSTGELFF.

This chain uses TRBV27 with TRBJ2-7; possibly TRBD1 for D (7 bases). The CDR3 consists of 16 residues. The V and J ends lost 0 bases and 2 bases respectively, with 14 bases between them. Germline CDR1 and CDR2: MNHEY and SMNVEV (reference sequence). CDR3 coding DNA: TGTGCCAGCAGTTTATCCCTTTCAGGGGGGCCCTACGAGCAGTACTTC. Protein: CASSLSLSGGPYEQYF.

V is TRBV12-3 or TRBV12-4 and J is TRBJ2-1; D ambiguous. The V and J ends lost 3 bases and 7 bases respectively, with 13 bases between them. CDR3 length equals 14 residues. The CDR3 bases are TGTGCCAGCAGTTTCGGCGGCTCAACGAATGAGCAGTTCTTC. Amino acid sequence: CASSFGGSTNEQFF.

This chain links TRBV7-2 with TRBJ2-1, with D perhaps matching TRBD1 (6 bases). This CDR3 contains 14 residues. Trimming shortened V by 6 bases and J by 10 bases, and 19 bases separated the two germline ends. The germline CDR1 and CDR2 sequences are SGHTA and FQGNSA. CDR3: CASSRLGQSYEQFF. DNA for the CDR3: TGTGCCAGCAGTCGTCTCGGACAGTCCTACGAGCAGTTCTTC.

This clonotype occurred many times. The rearrangement joins TRBV7-8 to TRBJ2-2; a possible D gene is TRBD1 (6 bases). V shed 5 bases and J shed 4 bases, with 11 bases lying between them. This CDR3 contains 14 residues. Germline CDR1 SGHVS, CDR2 FQNEAQ. This CDR3 is CASSLTGPTGELFF. CDR3 coding DNA: TGTGCCAGCAGCCTAACAGGGCCCACCGGGGAGCTGTTTTTT.